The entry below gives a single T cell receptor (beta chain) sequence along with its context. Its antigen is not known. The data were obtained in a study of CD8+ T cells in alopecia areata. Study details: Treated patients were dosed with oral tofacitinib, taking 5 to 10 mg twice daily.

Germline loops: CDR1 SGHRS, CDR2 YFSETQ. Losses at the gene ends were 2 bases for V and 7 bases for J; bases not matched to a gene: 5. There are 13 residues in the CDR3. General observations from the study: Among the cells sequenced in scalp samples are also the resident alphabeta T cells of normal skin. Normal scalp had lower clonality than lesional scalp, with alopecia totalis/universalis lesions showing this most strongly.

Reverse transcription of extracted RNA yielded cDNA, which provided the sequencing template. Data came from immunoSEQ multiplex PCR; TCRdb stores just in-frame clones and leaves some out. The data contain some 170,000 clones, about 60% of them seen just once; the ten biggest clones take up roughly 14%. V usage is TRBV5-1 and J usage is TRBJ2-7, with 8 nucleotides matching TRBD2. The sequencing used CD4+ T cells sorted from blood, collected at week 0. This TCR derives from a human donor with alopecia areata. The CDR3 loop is CASSFQEREEQYF. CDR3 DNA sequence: TGCGCCAGCAGCTTCCAGGAGCGGGAGGAGCAGTACTTC.